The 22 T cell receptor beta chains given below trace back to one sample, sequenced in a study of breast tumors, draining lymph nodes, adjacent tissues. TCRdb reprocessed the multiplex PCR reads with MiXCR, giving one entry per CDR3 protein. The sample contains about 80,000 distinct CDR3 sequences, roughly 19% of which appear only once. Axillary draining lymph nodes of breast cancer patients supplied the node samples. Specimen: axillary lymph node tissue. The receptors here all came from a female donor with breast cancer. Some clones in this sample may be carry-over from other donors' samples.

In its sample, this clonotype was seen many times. This CDR3 reads CSASGRAPYEQYF. The CDR3 DNA reads TGCAGTGCTAGCGGGAGGGCCCCCTACGAGCAGTACTTC. This chain links TRBV20-1 with TRBJ2-7; 8 bases are a match to TRBD2. After removal of 3 bases from V and 2 bases from J, the junction contained 3 bases not matched to a gene. The CDR3 loop spans 13 amino acids. The germline V gene encodes CDR1 DFQATT and CDR2 SNEGSKA (reference sequence).

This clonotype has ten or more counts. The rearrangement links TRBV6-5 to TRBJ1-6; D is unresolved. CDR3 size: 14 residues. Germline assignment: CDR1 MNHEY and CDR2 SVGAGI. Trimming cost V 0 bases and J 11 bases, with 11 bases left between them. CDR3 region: CASSYSPRGTPLHF. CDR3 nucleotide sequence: TGTGCCAGCAGTTACTCGCCCCGTGGAACACCCCTCCACTTT.

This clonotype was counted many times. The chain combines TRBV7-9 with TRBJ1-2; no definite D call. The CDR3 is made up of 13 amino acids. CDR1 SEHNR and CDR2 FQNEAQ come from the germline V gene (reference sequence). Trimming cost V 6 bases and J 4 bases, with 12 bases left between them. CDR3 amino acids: CASSQQSLYGYTF. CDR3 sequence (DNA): TGTGCCAGCAGTCAACAGAGCCTCTATGGCTACACCTTC.

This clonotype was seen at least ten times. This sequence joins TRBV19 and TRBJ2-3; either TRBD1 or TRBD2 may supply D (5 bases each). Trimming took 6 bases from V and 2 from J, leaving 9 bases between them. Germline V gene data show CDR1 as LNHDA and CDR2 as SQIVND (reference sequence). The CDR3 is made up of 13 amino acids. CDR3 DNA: TGTGCCAGTAGAGCGGACATCACAGATACGCAGTATTTT. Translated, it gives CASRADITDTQYF.

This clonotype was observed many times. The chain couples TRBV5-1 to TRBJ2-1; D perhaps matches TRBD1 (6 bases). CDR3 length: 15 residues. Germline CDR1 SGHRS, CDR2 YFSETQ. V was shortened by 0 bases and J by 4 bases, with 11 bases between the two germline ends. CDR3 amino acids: CASSLANGQYNEQFF. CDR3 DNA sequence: TGCGCCAGCAGCTTGGCCAATGGACAGTACAATGAGCAGTTCTTC.

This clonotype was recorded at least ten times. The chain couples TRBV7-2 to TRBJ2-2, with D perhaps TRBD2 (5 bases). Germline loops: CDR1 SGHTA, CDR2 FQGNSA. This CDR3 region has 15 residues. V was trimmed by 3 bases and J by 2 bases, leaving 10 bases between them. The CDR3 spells CASSLQRVNTGELFF. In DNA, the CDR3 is TGTGCCAGCAGCTTGCAGAGGGTAAACACCGGGGAGCTGTTTTTT.

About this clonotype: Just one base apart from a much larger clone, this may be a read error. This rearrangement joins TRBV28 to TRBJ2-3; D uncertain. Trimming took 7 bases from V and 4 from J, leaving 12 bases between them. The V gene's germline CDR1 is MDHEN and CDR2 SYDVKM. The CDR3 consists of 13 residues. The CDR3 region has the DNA TGTGCCAGCAAAGAAGTCTTTCCAGATACGCAGTATTTT. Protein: CASKEVFPDTQYF.

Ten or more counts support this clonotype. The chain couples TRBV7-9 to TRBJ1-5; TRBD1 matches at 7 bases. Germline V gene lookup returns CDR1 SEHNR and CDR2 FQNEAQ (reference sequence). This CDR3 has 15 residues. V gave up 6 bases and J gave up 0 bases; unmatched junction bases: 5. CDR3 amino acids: CASSTGEGSNQPQHF. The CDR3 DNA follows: TGTGCCAGCAGTACAGGGGAGGGTAGCAATCAGCCCCAGCATTTT.

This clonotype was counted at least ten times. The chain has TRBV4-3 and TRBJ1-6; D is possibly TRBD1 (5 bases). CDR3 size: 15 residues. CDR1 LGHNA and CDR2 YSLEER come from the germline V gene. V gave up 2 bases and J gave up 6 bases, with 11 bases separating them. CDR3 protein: CASSQWGEGNSPLHF. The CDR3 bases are TGCGCCAGCAGCCAATGGGGGGAAGGTAATTCACCCCTCCACTTT.

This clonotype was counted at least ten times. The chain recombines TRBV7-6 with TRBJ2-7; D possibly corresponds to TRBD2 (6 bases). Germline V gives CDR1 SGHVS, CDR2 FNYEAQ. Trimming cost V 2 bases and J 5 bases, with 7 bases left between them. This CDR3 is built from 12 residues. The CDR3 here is CASSLSGDEQYF. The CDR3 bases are TGTGCCAGCAGCTTATCGGGGGACGAGCAGTACTTC. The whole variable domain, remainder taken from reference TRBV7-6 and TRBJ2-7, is GAGVSQSPRYKVTKRGQDVALRCDPISGHVSLYWYRQALGQGPEFLTYFNYEAQQDKSGLPNDRFSAERPEGSISTLTIQRTEQRDSAMYRCASSLSGDEQYFGPGTRLTVT.

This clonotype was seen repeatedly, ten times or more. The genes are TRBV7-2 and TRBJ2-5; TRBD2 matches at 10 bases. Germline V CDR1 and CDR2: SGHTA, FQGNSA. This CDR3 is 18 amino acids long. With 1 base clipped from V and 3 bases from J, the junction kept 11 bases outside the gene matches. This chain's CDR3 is CASSLGTSGRAVKETQYF. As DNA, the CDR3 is TGTGCCAGCAGCTTAGGAACCAGCGGGAGGGCCGTCAAAGAGACCCAGTACTTC.

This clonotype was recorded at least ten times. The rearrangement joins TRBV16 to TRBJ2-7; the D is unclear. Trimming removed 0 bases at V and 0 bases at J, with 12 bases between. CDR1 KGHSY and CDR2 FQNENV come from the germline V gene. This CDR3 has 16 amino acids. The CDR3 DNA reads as TGTGCCAGCAGCCAATCGATAGGCGGAATCTCCTACGAGCAGTACTTC. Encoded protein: CASSQSIGGISYEQYF.

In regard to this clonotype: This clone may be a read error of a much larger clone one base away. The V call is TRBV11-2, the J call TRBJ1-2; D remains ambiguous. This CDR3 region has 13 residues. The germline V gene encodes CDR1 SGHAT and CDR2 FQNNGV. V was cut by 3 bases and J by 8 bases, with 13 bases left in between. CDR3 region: CASSFDKGSGYTF. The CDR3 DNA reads TGTGCCAGCAGCTTCGACAAGGGTTCGGGCTACACCTTC.

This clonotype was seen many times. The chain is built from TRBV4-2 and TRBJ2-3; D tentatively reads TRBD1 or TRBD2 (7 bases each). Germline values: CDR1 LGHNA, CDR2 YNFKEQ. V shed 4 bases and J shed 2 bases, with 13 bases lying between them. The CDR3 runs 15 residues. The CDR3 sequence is CASSRAGGATDTQYF. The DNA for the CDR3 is TGTGCCAGCAGCCGAGCAGGGGGGGCCACAGATACGCAGTATTTT.

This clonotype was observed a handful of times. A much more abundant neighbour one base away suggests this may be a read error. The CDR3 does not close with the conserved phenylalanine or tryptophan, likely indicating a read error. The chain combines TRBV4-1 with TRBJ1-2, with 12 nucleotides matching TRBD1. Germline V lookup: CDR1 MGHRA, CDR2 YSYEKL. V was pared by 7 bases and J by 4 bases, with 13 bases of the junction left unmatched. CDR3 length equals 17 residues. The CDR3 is CASTSLLPGQGAYGYTL. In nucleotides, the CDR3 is TGCGCCAGCACGAGTCTTCTTCCGGGACAGGGGGCCTATGGCTACACCCTC.

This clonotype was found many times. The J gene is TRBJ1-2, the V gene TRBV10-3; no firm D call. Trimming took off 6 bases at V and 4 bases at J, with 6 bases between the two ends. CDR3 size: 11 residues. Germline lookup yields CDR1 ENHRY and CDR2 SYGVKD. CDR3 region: CAIRGTYGYTF. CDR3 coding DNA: TGTGCCATCAGGGGTACCTATGGCTACACCTTC.

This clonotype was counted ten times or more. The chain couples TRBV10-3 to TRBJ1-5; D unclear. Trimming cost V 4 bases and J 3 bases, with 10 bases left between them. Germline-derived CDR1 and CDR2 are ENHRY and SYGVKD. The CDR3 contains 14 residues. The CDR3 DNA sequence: TGTGCCATCAGTGGGGAGGCAGTCAATCAGCCCCAGCATTTT. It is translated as CAISGEAVNQPQHF.

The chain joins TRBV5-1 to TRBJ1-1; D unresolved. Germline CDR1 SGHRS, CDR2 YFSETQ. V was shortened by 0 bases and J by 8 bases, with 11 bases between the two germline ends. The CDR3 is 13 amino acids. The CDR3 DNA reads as TGCGCCAGCAGCTTGGGGACCCCACCCGAAGCTTTCTTT. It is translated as CASSLGTPPEAFF.

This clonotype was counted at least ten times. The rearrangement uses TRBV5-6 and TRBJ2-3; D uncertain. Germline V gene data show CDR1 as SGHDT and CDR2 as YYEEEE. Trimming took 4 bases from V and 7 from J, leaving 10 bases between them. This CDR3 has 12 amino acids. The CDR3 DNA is TGTGCCAGCAGCGCGGAGTCTTATACGCAGTATTTT. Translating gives CASSAESYTQYF.

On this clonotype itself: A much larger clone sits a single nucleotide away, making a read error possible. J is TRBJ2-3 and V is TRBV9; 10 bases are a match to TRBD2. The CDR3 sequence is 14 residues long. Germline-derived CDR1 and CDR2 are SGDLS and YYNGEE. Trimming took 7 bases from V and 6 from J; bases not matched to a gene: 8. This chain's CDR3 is CASALAGEGDTQYF. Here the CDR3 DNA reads TGTGCCAGCGCTCTAGCGGGAGAGGGGGATACGCAGTATTTT.

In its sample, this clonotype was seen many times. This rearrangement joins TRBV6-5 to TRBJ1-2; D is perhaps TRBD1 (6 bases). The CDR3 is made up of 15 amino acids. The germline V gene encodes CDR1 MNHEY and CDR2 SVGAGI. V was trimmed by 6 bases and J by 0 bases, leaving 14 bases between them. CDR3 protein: CASRQGGSSNYGYTF. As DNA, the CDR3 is TGTGCCAGCAGACAGGGAGGTTCGTCTAACTATGGCTACACCTTC.

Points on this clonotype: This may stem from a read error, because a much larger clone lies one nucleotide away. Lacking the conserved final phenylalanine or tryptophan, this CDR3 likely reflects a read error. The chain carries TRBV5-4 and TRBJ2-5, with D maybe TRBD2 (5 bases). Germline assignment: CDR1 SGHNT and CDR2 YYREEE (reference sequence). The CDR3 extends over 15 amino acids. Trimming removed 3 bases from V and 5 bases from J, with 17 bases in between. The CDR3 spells CASSSPDLGAETQYL. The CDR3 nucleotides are TGTGCCAGCAGCTCACCGGACTTGGGAGCGGAGACCCAGTACCTC.